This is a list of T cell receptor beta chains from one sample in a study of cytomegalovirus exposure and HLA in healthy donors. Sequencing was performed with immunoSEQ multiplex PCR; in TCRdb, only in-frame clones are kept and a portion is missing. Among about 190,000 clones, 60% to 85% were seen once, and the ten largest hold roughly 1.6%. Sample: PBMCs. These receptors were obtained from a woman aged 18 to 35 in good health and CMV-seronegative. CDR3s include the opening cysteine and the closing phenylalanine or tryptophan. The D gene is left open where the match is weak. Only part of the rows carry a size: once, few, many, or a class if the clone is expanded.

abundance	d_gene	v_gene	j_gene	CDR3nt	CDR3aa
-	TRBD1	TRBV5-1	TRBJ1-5	TGCGCCAGCAGCCCAGGGACAGGGGGGGGCAATCAGCCCCAGCATTTT	CASSPGTGGGNQPQHF
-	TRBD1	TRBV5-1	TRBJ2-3	TGCGCCAGCAGCTTGGGGTTTACGGGACAGAATACGCAGTATTTT	CASSLGFTGQNTQYF
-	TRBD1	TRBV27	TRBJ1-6	TGTGCCAGCAGTGGCGGACAGGCGAATTCACCCCTCCACTTT	CASSGGQANSPLHF
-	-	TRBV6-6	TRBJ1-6	TGTGCCAGCAGTTACCGCGACGAGGATTCACCCCTCCACTTT	CASSYRDEDSPLHF
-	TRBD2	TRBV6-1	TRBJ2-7	TGTGCCAGCAGGTATAGCGGGAGTTCCGACGAGCAGTACTTC	CASRYSGSSDEQYF
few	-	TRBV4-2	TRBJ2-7	TGTGCCAGCAGCCAAGAGCATAGACAGGTAACCTACGAGCAGTACTTC	CASSQEHRQVTYEQYF
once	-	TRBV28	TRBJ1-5	TGTGCCAGCAGTCAACAGGCGAGCAGTCAGCCCCAGCATTTT	CASSQQASSQPQHF
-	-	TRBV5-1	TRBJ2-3	TGCGCCAGCAGCTTTCAACCTAGGCCAGATACGCAGTATTTT	CASSFQPRPDTQYF
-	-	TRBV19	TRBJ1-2	TGTGCCAGTAAGGTAGAGGCGAGCTATAACTATGGCTACACCTTC	CASKVEASYNYGYTF
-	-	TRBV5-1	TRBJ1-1	TGCGCCAGCAGCTCGCGACTTGGGGGGGAAGCTTTCTTT	CASSSRLGGEAFF
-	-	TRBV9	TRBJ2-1	TGTGCCAGCAGCACTACTAGCAACGAGCAGTTCTTC	CASSTTSNEQFF
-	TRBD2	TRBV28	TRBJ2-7	TGTGCCAGCAGTCCGGAAACTAGCGGGGGGGCTCTCGAGCAGTACTTC	CASSPETSGGALEQYF
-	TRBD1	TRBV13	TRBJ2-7	TGTGCCAGCAGCTCAGACAGGGGGCGGCTCGGCGAGCAGTACTTC	CASSSDRGRLGEQYF
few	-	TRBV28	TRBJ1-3	TGTGCCAGCACCAGTGGGGGGTCTGGAAACACCATATATTTT	CASTSGGSGNTIYF
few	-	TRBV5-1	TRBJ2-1	TGCGCCAGCAGCTTGGGGGGGGAAGGTTCCAACAATGAGCAGTTCTTC	CASSLGGEGSNNEQFF
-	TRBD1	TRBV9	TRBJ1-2	TGTGCCAGCAGCTACGACAGGGACCCGTATGGCTACACCTTC	CASSYDRDPYGYTF
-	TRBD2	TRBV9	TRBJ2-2	TGTGCCAGCAGCTTTGAGGGCGGGGGCACCGGGGAGCTGTTTTTT	CASSFEGGGTGELFF
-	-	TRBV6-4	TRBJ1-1	TGTGCCAGCAGTGACTCCTTGAACACTGAAGCTTTCTTT	CASSDSLNTEAFF
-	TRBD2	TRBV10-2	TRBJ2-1	TGCGCCAGCACCGGGACTATCACGATCAATGAGCAGTTCTTC	CASTGTITINEQFF
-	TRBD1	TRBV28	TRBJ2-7	TGTGCCAGCAGTTCTTCCGGGACAGGGGTCTACGAGCAGTACTTC	CASSSSGTGVYEQYF
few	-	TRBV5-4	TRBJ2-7	TGTGCCAGCAGCCAACTCGGGGTCAACGAGCAGTACTTC	CASSQLGVNEQYF
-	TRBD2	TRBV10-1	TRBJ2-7	TGCGCCAGCAGTGACTCTAGCGGGGGTAACTTAATCTACGAGCAGTACTTC	CASSDSSGGNLIYEQYF
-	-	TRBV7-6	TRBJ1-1	TGTGCCAGCAGCTTAGTCTGGGGCGACCCGAACACTGAAGCTTTCTTT	CASSLVWGDPNTEAFF
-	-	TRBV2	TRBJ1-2	TGTGCCAGCAGTTCAGGGTATGGCTACACCTTC	CASSSGYGYTF
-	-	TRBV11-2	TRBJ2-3	TGTGCCAGCAGCTACGGGGTCCGGAGGACTAGCACAGATACGCAGTATTTT	CASSYGVRRTSTDTQYF
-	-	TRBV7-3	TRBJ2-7	TGTGCCAGCAGCTTAGGGGCCGGTGCCTACGAGCAGTACTTC	CASSLGAGAYEQYF
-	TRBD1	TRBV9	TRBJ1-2	TGTGCCAGCAATACTCAGGGGGACTATGGCTACACCTTC	CASNTQGDYGYTF
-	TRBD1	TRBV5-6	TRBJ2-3	TGTGCCAGCAGCTCGGAGTGGGACAGGGGGACAGATACGCAGTATTTT	CASSSEWDRGTDTQYF
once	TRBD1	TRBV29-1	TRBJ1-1	TGCAGCGTTACCCAGACAGGGACGATGAACACTGAAGCTTTCTTT	CSVTQTGTMNTEAFF
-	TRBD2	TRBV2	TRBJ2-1	TGTGCCAGCAGGAAAGGGACTAGCGGGTTTCATGAGCAGTTCTTC	CASRKGTSGFHEQFF
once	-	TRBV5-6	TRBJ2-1	TGTGCCAGCAGCTTGGCCCCGGGACTTTCCTACAATGAGCAGTTCTTC	CASSLAPGLSYNEQFF
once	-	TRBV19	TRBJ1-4	TGTGCCAGTAGTATAGACAGAAATGAAAAACTGTTTTTT	CASSIDRNEKLFF
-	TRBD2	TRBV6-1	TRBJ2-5	TGTGCCAGCAGTGAAATGGGACTAGCGGGGGAAGGAGAGACCCAGTACTTC	CASSEMGLAGEGETQYF
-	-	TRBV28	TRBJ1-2	TGTGCCAGCAGTCCATGGGGGGATCCTAACTATGGCTACACCTTC	CASSPWGDPNYGYTF
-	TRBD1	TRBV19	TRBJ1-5	TGTGCCAGTAGTACAGACAGGGGGTTGCAGCCCCAGCATTTT	CASSTDRGLQPQHF
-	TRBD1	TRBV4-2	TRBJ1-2	TGTGCCAGCAGCCAAGATCCGACAGGGCCCTATGGCTACACCTTC	CASSQDPTGPYGYTF
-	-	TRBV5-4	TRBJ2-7	TGTGCCAGCAGCCCCAGGGAAGCCTACGAGCAGTACTTC	CASSPREAYEQYF
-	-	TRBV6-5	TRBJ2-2	TGTGCCAGCAGTTACTCCAGGGGGGAGCTGTTTTTT	CASSYSRGELFF
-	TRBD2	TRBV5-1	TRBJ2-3	TGCGCCAGCAGCTTGCACGAGAGCGGGGGGGCCGTAGATACGCAGTATTTT	CASSLHESGGAVDTQYF
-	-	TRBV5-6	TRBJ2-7	TGTGCCAGCAGCCACGGGACATCGGGCTTCCACGAGCAGTACTTC	CASSHGTSGFHEQYF
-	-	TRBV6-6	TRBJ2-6	TGTGCCAGCAGTTACTCGGAGTTCTCTGGGGCCAACGTCCTGACTTTC	CASSYSEFSGANVLTF
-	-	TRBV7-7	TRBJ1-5	TGTGCCAGCAGCTTATCTGCTCGGGAGCCCCAGCATTTT	CASSLSAREPQHF